This T cell receptor beta chain derives from a study of T cell responses to AZD1222 COVID-19 vaccine. The protocol was immunoSEQ multiplex PCR, while the TCRdb copy is restricted to in-frame clones and leaves out a portion. The sample holds roughly 140,000 clones, roughly 93% seen once. This CDR3 spans 14 amino acids. Losses at the gene ends were 7 bases for V and 4 bases for J; bases not matched to a gene: 6. Looked up from germline, CDR1 is LNHDA and CDR2 is SQIVND (reference sequence). This clone has only one observation. V and J are TRBV19 and TRBJ2-2, with 7 bases matching TRBD1. The TCR sequence derives from an adult who received the AZD1222 COVID-19 vaccine. Here the sequenced sample was peripheral blood, taken 28 days after the second AZD1222 dose. CDR3 sequence reads: CASTDRVVTGELFF. The CDR3 bases are TGTGCCAGTACCGACAGGGTAGTCACCGGGGAGCTGTTTTTT.